This T cell receptor (beta chain) came from a study of blood T cell repertoires in COVID-19. The germline gives CDR1 SGDLS, CDR2 YYNGEE. The CDR3 has 14 residues. The ends were cut back, 4 bases at V and 0 bases at J, with 10 bases in the middle. Original analysis: Amplifying reference gene primers gave estimates of nucleated cell counts. Clones were sequenced by immunoSEQ multiplex PCR, and TCRdb holds only the in-frame ones, with some missing. That table furnishes V, J and clone size, whereas the DNA furnished D and trimming. The sample has 200,000 to 250,000 clones; around nine tenths are singletons.

The sample was peripheral blood. The TCR comes from a man over 45 with COVID-19, enrolled during active disease. The chain links TRBV9 to TRBJ1-1, with D hard to call. The CDR3 loop reads CASSLFDMNTEAFF. CDR3 coding DNA: TGTGCCAGCAGCCTTTTTGACATGAACACTGAAGCTTTCTTT. The entire variable domain, with the rest obtained from reference TRBV9 and TRBJ1-1, is as follows: DSGVTQTPKHLITATGQRVTLRCSPRSGDLSVYWYQQSLDQGLQFLIQYYNGEERAKGNILERFSAQQFPDLHSELNLSSLELGDSALYFCASSLFDMNTEAFFGQGTRLTVV.